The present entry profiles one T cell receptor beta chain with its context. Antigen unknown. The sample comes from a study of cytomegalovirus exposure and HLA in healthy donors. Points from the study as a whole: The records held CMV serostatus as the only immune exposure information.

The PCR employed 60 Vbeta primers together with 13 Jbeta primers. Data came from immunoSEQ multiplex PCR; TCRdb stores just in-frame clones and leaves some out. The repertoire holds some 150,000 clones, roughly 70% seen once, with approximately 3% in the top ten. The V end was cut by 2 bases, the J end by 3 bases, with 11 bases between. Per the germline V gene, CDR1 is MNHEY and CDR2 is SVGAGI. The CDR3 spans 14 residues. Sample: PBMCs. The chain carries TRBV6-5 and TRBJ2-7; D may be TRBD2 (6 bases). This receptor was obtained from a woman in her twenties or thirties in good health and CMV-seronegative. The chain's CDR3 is CASSYRGTFYEQYF. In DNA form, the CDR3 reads TGTGCCAGCAGTTACCGGGGGACTTTCTACGAGCAGTACTTC.